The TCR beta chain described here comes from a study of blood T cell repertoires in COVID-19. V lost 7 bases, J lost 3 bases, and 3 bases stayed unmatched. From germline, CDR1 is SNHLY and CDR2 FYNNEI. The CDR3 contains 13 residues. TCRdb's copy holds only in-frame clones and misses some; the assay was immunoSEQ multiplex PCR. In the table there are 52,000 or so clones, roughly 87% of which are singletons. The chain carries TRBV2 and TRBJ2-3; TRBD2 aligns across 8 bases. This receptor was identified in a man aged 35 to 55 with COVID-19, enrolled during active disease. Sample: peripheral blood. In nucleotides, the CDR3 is TGTGCCAGCATAACGGGAGGGACAGATACGCAGTATTTT. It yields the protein CASITGGTDTQYF. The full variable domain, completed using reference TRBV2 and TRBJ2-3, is EPEVTQTPSHQVTQMGQEVILRCVPISNHLYFYWYRQILGQKVEFLVSFYNNEISEKSEIFDDQFSVERPDGSNFTLKIRSTKLEDSAMYFCASITGGTDTQYFGPGTRLTVL.